These T cell receptor beta chains were read from a single sample in a study of beta chain features in type 1 diabetes. Produced via immunoSEQ multiplex PCR; TCRdb's table is partial and in-frame only. The top ten clones hold about 0.081% of a sample with around 150,000 clones, 63% of them seen once. Input material: naive CD4+ T cells from blood. These receptors originate from a man aged 30 to 45 with type 1 diabetes. The CDR3 runs from the conserved cysteine through the conserved F or W. The D gene is left open where the match is weak.

d_gene	j_gene	v_gene	CDR3nt	CDR3aa
TRBD1	TRBJ2-1	TRBV28	TGTGCCAGCAGGGGACAGGGGAATTCCAATGAGCAGTTCTTC	CASRGQGNSNEQFF
-	TRBJ2-3	TRBV23-1	TGCGCCAGCCCACACCCACACACTAGCACAGATACGCAGTATTTT	CASPHPHTSTDTQYF
-	TRBJ1-6	TRBV7-2	TGTGCCAGCAGCTTCTACAGTTATCTAAATGGTTCACCCCTCCACTTT	CASSFYSYLNGSPLHF
TRBD1	TRBJ1-5	TRBV30	TGTGCCTGGAGGGAGACAGGGCGTGGGCCCCAGCATTTT	CAWRETGRGPQHF
TRBD1	TRBJ1-2	TRBV9	TGTGCCAGCAGCGTAGAGGGACAGGGTAACTATGGCTACACCTTC	CASSVEGQGNYGYTF
-	TRBJ1-6	TRBV30	TGTGCCTGGAGTGTTGATTCACCCCTCCACTTT	CAWSVDSPLHF
-	TRBJ2-4	TRBV20-1	TGCAGTGTTCTAGCCAAAAACATTCAGTACTTC	CSVLAKNIQYF
TRBD2	TRBJ2-3	TRBV2	TGTGCCAGCAGGGGGACTATGCAGTATTTT	CASRGTMQYF
-	TRBJ2-7	TRBV10-1	TGCGCCAGCTTCCCCCGGTTTAGGTACGAGCAGTACTTC	CASFPRFRYEQYF
-	TRBJ1-5	TRBV20-1	TGCAGTGCTAGCAGTCAGCCCCAGCATTTT	CSASSQPQHF
-	TRBJ1-1	TRBV18	TGTGCCAGCTCACCACCGAGTGGGGGAAACACTGAAGCTTTCTTT	CASSPPSGGNTEAFF
TRBD1	TRBJ2-7	TRBV6-5	TGTGCCAGCAGTGCCGGGACAGGGACCGAGCAGTACTTC	CASSAGTGTEQYF
TRBD2	TRBJ2-3	TRBV9	TGTGCCAGCAGCACTAGCGGGGGGTTAACAGATACGCAGTATTTT	CASSTSGGLTDTQYF
-	TRBJ2-7	TRBV5-1	TGCGCCAGCAGCGAAATAGCCGGAGCTCCTACCTACGAGCAGTACTTC	CASSEIAGAPTYEQYF
TRBD1	TRBJ2-7	TRBV29-1	TGCAGCGTTGGGGGGACAGGCCCCTACGAGCAGTACTTC	CSVGGTGPYEQYF
TRBD1	TRBJ1-4	TRBV29-1	TGCAGCGCCCGACAGGGGCGGGAAAAACTGTTTTTT	CSARQGREKLFF
-	TRBJ2-5	TRBV29-1	TGCAGCGTTATCGTGGCATCCGAGACCCAGTACTTC	CSVIVASETQYF
-	TRBJ1-1	TRBV6-6	TGTGCCAGCAGTTTCCTCACGAACACTGAAGCTTTCTTT	CASSFLTNTEAFF
TRBD1	TRBJ2-4	TRBV29-1	TGCAGCGTTGCGAACGCGGTCACAGGGGTAAACATTCAGTACTTC	CSVANAVTGVNIQYF
-	TRBJ2-1	TRBV4-3	TGCGCCAGCAGCCAAGACCGACGGGGGGCGGATGAGCAGTTCTTC	CASSQDRRGADEQFF
TRBD1	TRBJ1-1	TRBV4-3	TGCGCCAGCAGCCAAGATAAGGGGGCGCGTACTGAAGCTTTCTTT	CASSQDKGARTEAFF
-	TRBJ2-2	TRBV25-1	TGTGCCAGCAGTGAACGTTACACCGGGGAGCTGTTTTTT	CASSERYTGELFF
-	TRBJ2-3	TRBV9	TGTGCCAGCAGCGTATCAGCAGATACGCAGTATTTT	CASSVSADTQYF